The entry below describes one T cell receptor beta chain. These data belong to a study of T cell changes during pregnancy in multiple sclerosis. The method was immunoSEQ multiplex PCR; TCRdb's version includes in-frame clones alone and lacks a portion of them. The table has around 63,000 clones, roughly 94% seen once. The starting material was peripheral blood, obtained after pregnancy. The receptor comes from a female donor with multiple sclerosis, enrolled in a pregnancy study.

The DNA of the CDR3 is TGTGCCAGCAGCTTGCAGGGCGCCTATGGCTACACCTTC. Amino acid sequence: CASSLQGAYGYTF. The chain combines TRBV5-6 with TRBJ1-2; a possible D gene is TRBD1 (5 bases). There are 13 residues in the CDR3. The V gene lost 1 base and the J gene lost 4 bases, with 8 bases spanning the gap. CDR1 is SGHDT, CDR2 YYEEEE, per germline.